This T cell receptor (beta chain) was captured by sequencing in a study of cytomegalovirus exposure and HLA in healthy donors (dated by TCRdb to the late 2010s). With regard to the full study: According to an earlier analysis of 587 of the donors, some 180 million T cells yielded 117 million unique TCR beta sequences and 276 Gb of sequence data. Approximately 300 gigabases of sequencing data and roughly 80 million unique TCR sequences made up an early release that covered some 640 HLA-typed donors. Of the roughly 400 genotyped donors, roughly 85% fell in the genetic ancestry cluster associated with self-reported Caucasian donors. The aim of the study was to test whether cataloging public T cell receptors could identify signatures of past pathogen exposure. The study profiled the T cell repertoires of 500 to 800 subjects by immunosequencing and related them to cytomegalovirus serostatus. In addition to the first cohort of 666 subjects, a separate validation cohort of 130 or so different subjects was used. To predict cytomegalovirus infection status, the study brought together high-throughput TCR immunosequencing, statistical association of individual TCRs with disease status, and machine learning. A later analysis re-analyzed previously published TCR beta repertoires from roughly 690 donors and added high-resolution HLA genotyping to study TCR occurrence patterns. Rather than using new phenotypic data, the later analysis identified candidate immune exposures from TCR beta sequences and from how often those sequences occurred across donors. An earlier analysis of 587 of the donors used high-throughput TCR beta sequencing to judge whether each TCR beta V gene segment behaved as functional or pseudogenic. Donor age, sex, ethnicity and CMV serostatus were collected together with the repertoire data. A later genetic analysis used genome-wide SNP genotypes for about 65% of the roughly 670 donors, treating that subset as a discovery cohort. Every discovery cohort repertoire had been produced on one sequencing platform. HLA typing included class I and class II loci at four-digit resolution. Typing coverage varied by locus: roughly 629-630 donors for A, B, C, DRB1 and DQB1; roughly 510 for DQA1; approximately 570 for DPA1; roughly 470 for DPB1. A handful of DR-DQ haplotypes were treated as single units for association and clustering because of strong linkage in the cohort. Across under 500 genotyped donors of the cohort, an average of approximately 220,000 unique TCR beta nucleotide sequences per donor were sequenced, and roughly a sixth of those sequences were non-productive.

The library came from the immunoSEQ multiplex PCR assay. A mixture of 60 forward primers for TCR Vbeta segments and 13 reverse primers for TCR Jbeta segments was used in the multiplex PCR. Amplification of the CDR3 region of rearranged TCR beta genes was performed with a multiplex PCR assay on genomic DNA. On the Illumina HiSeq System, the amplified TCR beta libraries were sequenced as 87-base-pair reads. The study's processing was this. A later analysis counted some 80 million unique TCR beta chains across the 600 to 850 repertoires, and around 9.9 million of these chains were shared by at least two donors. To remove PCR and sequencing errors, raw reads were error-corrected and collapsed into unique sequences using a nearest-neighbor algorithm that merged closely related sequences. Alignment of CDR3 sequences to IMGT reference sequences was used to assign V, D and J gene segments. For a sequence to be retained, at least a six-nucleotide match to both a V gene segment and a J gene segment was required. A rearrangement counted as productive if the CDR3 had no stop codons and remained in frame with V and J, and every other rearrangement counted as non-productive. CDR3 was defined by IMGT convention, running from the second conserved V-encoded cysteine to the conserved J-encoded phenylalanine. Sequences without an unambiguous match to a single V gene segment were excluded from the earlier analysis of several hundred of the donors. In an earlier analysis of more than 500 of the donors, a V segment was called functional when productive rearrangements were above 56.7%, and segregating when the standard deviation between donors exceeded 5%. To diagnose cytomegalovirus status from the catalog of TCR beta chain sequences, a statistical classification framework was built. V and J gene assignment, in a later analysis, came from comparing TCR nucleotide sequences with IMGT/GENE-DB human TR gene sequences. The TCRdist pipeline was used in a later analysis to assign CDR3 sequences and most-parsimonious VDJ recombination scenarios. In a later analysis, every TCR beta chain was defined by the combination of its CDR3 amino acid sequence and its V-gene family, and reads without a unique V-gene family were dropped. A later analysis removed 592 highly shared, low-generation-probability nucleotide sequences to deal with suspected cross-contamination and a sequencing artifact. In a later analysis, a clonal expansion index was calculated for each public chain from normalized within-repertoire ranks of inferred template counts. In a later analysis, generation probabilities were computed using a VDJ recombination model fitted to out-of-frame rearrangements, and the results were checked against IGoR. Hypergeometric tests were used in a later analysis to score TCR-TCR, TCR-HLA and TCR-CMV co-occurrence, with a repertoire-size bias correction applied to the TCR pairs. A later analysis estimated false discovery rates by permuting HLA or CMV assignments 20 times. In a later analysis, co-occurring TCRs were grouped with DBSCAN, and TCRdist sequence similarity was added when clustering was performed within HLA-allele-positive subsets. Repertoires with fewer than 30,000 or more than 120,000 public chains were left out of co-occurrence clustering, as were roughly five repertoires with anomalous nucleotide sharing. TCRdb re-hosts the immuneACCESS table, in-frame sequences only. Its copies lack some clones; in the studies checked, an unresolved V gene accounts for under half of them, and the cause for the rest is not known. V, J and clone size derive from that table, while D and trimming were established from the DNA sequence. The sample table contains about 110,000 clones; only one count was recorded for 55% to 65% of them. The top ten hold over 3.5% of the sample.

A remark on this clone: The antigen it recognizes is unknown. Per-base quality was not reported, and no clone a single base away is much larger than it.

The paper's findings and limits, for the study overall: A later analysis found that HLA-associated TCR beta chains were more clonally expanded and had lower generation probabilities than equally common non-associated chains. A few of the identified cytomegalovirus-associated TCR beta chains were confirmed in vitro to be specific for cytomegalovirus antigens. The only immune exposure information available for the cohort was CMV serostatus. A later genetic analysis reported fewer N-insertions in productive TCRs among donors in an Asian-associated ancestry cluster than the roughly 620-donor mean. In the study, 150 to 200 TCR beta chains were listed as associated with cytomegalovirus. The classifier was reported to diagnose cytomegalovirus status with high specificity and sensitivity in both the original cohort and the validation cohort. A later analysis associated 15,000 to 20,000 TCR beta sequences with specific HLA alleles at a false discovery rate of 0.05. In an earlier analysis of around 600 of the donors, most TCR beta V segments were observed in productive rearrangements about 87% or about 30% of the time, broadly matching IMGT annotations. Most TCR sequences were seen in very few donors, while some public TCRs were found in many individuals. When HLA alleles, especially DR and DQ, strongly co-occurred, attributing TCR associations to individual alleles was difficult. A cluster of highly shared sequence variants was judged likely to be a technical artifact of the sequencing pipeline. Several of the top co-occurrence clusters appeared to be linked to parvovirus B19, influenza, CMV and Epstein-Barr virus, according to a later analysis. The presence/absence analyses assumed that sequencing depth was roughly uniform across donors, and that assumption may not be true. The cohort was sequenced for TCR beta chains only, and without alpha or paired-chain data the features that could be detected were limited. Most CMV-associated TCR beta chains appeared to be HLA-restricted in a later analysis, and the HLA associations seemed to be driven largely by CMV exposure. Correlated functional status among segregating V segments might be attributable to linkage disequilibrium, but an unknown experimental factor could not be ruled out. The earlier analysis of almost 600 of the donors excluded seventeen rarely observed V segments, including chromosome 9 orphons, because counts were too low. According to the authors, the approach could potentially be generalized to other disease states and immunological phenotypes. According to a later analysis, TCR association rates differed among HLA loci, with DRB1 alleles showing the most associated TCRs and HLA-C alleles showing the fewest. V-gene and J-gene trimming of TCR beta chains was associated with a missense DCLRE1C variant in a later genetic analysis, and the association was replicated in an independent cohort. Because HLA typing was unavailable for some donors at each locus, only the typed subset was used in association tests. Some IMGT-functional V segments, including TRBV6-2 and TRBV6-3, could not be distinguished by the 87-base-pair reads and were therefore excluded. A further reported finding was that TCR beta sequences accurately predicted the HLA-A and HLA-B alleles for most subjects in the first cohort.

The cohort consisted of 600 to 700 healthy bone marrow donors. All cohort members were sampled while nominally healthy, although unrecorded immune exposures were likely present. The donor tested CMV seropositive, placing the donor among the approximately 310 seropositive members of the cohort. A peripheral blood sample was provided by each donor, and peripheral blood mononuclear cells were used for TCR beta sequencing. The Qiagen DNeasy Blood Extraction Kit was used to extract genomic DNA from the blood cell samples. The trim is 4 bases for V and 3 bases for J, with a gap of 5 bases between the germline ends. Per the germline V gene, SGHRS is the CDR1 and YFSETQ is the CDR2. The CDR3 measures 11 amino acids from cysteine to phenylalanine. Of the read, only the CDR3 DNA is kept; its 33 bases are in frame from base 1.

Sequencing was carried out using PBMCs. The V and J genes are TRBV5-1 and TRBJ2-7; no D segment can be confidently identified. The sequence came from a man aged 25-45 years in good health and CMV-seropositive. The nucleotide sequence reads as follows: TGCGCCAGCAGCCTCGGCTACGAGCAGTACTTC. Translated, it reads CASSLGYEQYF.